The T cell receptor beta chain under discussion was sequenced for a study of blood T cell repertoires in COVID-19. Study details: Nucleic acid was either cDNA or gDNA, and it came from T cells, B-cell-depleted T cells, or PBMCs.

As processed by the authors: Nucleated cell number was recorded as an estimate derived from reference gene primer amplification. The assay was immunoSEQ multiplex PCR, and TCRdb's table has in-frame clones only and misses some. V and J calls and clone size are those listed in that table; D and trimming were worked out from the DNA. The sample shows 450,000 to 500,000 clones, approximately 83% of them seen only once. V was shortened by 0 bases and J by 5 bases, with 13 bases between the two germline ends. The germline V gene has CDR1 MNHNY and CDR2 SVGAGI (reference sequence). The CDR3 length is 15 residues. This clone appeared once.

Sequencing input: peripheral blood. This rearrangement joins TRBV6-6 to TRBJ2-5; a possible D gene is TRBD1 (5 bases). This TCR was recovered from a human donor in a cohort sampled during active COVID-19. CDR3 DNA sequence: TGTGCCAGCAGTTACTCGTCAGGGAATCTGGAGACCCAGTACTTC. Its protein is CASSYSSGNLETQYF.